This is a list of T cell receptor beta chains from one sample in a study of tumor-infiltrating lymphocytes in primary liver carcinoma. TCRdb reanalysed the multiplex PCR reads using MiXCR and keeps one entry per CDR3 protein. The data contain tens of thousands of distinct CDR3 sequences, 75% of them seen just once; the ten biggest clones take up around two fifths. The sample was tumor-adjacent normal liver tissue. The origin of the receptors is a woman aged 25 to 39 with primary liver carcinoma and hepatitis B virus infection. CDR3s include the opening cysteine and the closing phenylalanine or tryptophan. The D gene is left open where the match is weak. Only some rows state a clone size, as once, few, many or a class for expanded clones.

>TRBD1|-|TRBV11-2|TRBJ2-7
CASSIAEGGSWTYEQYF
TGTGCCAGCAGTATCGCGGAAGGGGGCTCTTGGACCTACGAGCAGTACTTC
>TRBD2|-|TRBV28|TRBJ2-1
CASSLGTSDLSEQFF
TGTGCCAGCAGTCTCGGGACTAGCGATCTAAGTGAGCAGTTCTTC
>-|-|TRBV6-5|TRBJ1-6
CASCKQSALYNSPLQF
TGTGCCAGCTGTAAACAGTCTGCCTTATATAATTCACCCCTCCAGTTT
>-|-|TRBV28|TRBJ2-7
CTSFRVAPPEQYF
TGTACCAGCTTTCGGGTGGCACCTCCCGAGCAGTACTTC
>TRBD1|-|TRBV4-2|TRBJ2-2
CASSLGTGDTGELFF
TGTGCCAGCAGCCTAGGAACAGGGGATACCGGGGAGCTGTTTTTT
>TRBD2|-|TRBV29-1|TRBJ2-3
CSVEDILAASTDTQYF
TGCAGCGTTGAAGACATACTAGCGGCGAGCACAGATACACAGTATTTT
>-|-|TRBV6-6|TRBJ2-5
CASSLTFIRQETRYF
TGTGCCAGCAGTTTAACATTTATCCGACAAGAGACCCGGTACTTC
>-|-|TRBV4-2|TRBJ1-2
CATSRTGSAYGYIF
TGTGCCACCAGCCGAACAGGGTCTGCCTATGGCTACATCTTC
>TRBD1|-|TRBV4-1|TRBJ1-3
CASNQGDSGNTIHF
TGCGCCAGCAACCAAGGGGACAGCGGAAACACCATACATTTT
>-|-|TRBV6-1|TRBJ1-1
CASSPTWGGTVTFF
TGTGCCAGCAGTCCCACTTGGGGGGGCACTGTAACTTTCTTT
>-|-|TRBV10-2|TRBJ1-1
CATLAGTGAFF
TGCGCCACCCTCGCCGGGACTGGAGCTTTCTTT
>-|many|TRBV28|TRBJ1-2
CAIHRGGGVIGYTF
TGTGCCATTCACCGGGGTGGAGGGGTAATTGGCTACACCTTC
>-|-|TRBV20-1|TRBJ2-7
CSARRQGPFHEQYF
TGCAGTGCTAGACGGCAGGGGCCCTTTCACGAGCAGTACTTC
>-|-|TRBV5-1|TRBJ2-3
CASRLGLLERTDMQYF
TGTGCCAGCAGGTTGGGCCTACTAGAGCGCACAGATATGCAGTATTTT
>TRBD2|-|TRBV12-3/TRBV12-4|TRBJ2-5
CVTSLSGTSGTLRTQYF
TGTGTCACCAGTTTATCCGGGACTAGCGGGACGCTTCGGACCCAGTACTTC
>-|-|TRBV5-1|TRBJ2-2
CANSLGHRDKNSGELFF
TGCGCCAACAGCTTGGGGCACAGGGACAAGAACTCCGGGGAGCTGTTTTTT
>TRBD2|-|TRBV6-6|TRBJ2-3
CASSFASGTSVDTQYF
TGTGCCAGCAGTTTTGCTTCCGGTACTAGCGTAGATACGCAGTATTTT
>-|once|TRBV5-4|TRBJ2-7
CASSLSGSNEQYF
TGTGCCAGCAGCTTGTCAGGATCCAACGAGCAGTACTTC
>-|many|TRBV7-9|TRBJ2-1
CASSLDPGASYNEQFF
TGTGCCAGCAGCTTAGATCCAGGCGCCTCCTACAATGAGCAGTTCTTC
>-|-|TRBV11-2|TRBJ2-3
CGSSRRGGLSTDTQYF
TGTGGTAGCAGCCGCAGGGGGGGCCTAAGCACAGATACGCAGTATTTT